This entry describes one TCR beta chain. Its antigen remains unknown. The CDR3 length is 15 residues. The J segment lost 7 bases and the V segment lost 1 base, leaving 5 bases of the junction unmatched. Isolating PBMCs gave at least 6 million of these cells per sample. These data belong to a study of blood T cells in healthy people across ages. General study findings and limits: Possibly, changes in expanded clonotypes were confounded because donor CMV status was unknown.

A second about 7 to 12 cycle PCR used barcoded and J-beta primers. Each CDR3 protein gets one entry after TCRdb re-called the 5' RACE reads with MiXCR. The profile shows around 1,800,000 distinct CDR3 sequences, roughly 43% of them singletons. This sequence joins TRBV12-3 or TRBV12-4 and TRBJ2-1, with 9 nucleotides matching TRBD2. This TCR was sampled from a human donor in good health. Sequenced sample: blood. Here the CDR3 reads CASSLGRGGQNEQFF. Here the CDR3 DNA reads TGTGCCAGCAGTTTAGGGCGGGGGGGCCAAAATGAGCAGTTCTTC.